The 17 T cell receptor beta chains reported below all come from one sample, sequenced in a study of beta chain features in type 1 diabetes. Expressed TCRB transcripts were sequenced because the entire RNA isolate underwent reverse transcription. Generated by immunoSEQ multiplex PCR, the TCRdb table keeps only in-frame clones and is missing some. The sample yields 600,000 to 650,000 clones, roughly a sixth seen once. Sequencing used naive CD4+ T cells from blood. The receptors stem from a man aged 18-30 years in good health.

In regard to this clone: A read error is possible here, since a much larger clone lies one base away. The chain has TRBV30 and TRBJ2-7; tentative D call: TRBD1 (7 bases). Germline CDR1 reads GTSNPN; CDR2 reads SVGIG (reference sequence). Trimming stripped 3 bases from V and 2 bases from J, with 14 bases between. CDR3 length: 14 amino acids. The CDR3 loop reads CAWRRQGGAYEQYF. For the CDR3, the DNA is TGTGCCTGGAGGCGGCAGGGGGGAGCCTACGAGCAGTACTTC.

This clone was counted a few times. J is TRBJ2-2 and V is TRBV7-9; 8 positions agree with TRBD2. The germline V gene has CDR1 SEHNR and CDR2 FQNEAQ (reference sequence). V trimming: 5 bases; J trimming: 0 bases; junction bases outside the gene matches: 5. The CDR3 covers 16 residues. The CDR3 sequence is CASSPRGLANTGELFF. CDR3 bases: TGTGCCAGCAGCCCCCGGGGACTAGCGAACACCGGGGAGCTGTTTTTT.

The V gene is TRBV7-3, the J gene TRBJ1-2; D possibly corresponds to TRBD1 (5 bases). V was shortened by 0 bases and J by 5 bases, with 10 bases between the two germline ends. Germline CDR1 and CDR2: SGHTA and FQGTGA. The CDR3 totals 14 residues. The CDR3 nucleotides read TGTGCCAGCAGCTTAACGGCAGGGACTTATGGCTACACCTTC. Translation gives CASSLTAGTYGYTF.

This rearrangement joins TRBV6-1 to TRBJ1-1; TRBD1 agrees at 9 bases. The germline V gene encodes CDR1 MNHNS and CDR2 SASEGT. J gave up 1 base and V 3 bases, and 12 bases lay outside the gene matches. The CDR3 spans 18 residues. CDR3 sequence (DNA): TGTGCCAGCAGTGACCCGGGACAGGGTCGATATGCGAACACTGAAGCTTTCTTT. The encoded protein is CASSDPGQGRYANTEAFF.

The table lists this clone with a few counts. V and J are TRBV7-2 and TRBJ2-5; TRBD2 might be the D (7 bases). The CDR3 spans 14 residues. Germline lookup yields CDR1 SGHTA and CDR2 FQGNSA. Trimming shortened V by 5 bases and J by 4 bases, and 14 bases separated the two germline ends. CDR3: CASSEQGGRETQYF. The CDR3 coding sequence is TGTGCCAGCAGCGAACAGGGAGGGCGAGAGACCCAGTACTTC.

The chain uses TRBV7-2 and TRBJ1-1, with D unclear. Germline CDR1 SGHTA, CDR2 FQGNSA. The CDR3 is made up of 14 amino acids. Between the trimmed V and J ends, which lost 2 bases and 0 bases, there was a span of 7 bases. The CDR3 DNA reads as TGTGCCAGCAGCTTACCCAGAATGAACACTGAAGCTTTCTTT. It codes for CASSLPRMNTEAFF.

This clone turned up a few times. The rearrangement uses TRBV7-9 and TRBJ1-1; D gene uncertain. Germline V gene lookup returns CDR1 SEHNR and CDR2 FQNEAQ (reference sequence). V dropped 2 bases and J dropped 5 bases, with 15 bases sitting between them. This CDR3 comprises 15 residues. The CDR3 bases are TGTGCCAGCAGCTTAACCGCGGCAGGACGAACTGAAGCTTTCTTT. Its protein product is CASSLTAAGRTEAFF. Full variable domain (remainder filled in from reference TRBV7-9 and TRBJ1-1): DTGVSQNPRHKITKRGQNVTFRCDPISEHNRLYWYRQTLGQGPEFLTYFQNEAQLEKSRLLSDRFSAERPKGSFSTLEIQRTEQGDSAMYLCASSLTAAGRTEAFFGQGTRLTVV.

The chain is built from TRBV6-5 and TRBJ1-2, with 9 positions matching TRBD1. Germline V gene lookup returns CDR1 MNHEY and CDR2 SVGAGI. The junction had 3 bases not matched to a gene; V was cut back by 2 bases and J by 5 bases. CDR3 length: 14 residues. CDR3 amino acids: CASSYGTGLYGYTF. The CDR3 DNA sequence: TGTGCCAGCAGTTACGGGACAGGGCTGTATGGCTACACCTTC.

In its sample, this clone was seen a few times. The V and J genes are TRBV9 and TRBJ2-3; 9 bases fit TRBD2. The V segment lost 4 bases and the J segment 3 bases; nucleotides outside the gene matches: 18. The CDR3 is 19 amino acids. Looked up from germline, CDR1 is SGDLS and CDR2 is YYNGEE. The CDR3 spells CASSRPESGRSSATDTQYF. The CDR3 DNA reads as TGTGCCAGCAGCCGTCCTGAAAGCGGGAGGTCTTCTGCGACAGATACGCAGTATTTT.

In this sample, this clone turned up a few times. The chain employs TRBV9 and TRBJ1-4, with D maybe TRBD1 (6 bases). The CDR3 loop spans 16 amino acids. Trimming shortened V by 3 bases and J by 6 bases, and 18 bases separated the two germline ends. Per germline, CDR1 SGDLS and CDR2 YYNGEE. The CDR3 nucleotides are TGTGCCAGCAGCGGACCTTCAGGGGCTCACGATGAAAAACTGTTTTTT. Translated: CASSGPSGAHDEKLFF.

The genes are TRBV5-6 and TRBJ2-6; D is unclear. The germline V gene has CDR1 SGHDT and CDR2 YYEEEE. V dropped 2 bases and J dropped 2 bases, with 8 bases sitting between them. The CDR3 is 15 residues long. The CDR3 DNA reads as TGTGCCAGCAGCTTAGAGCCCACTGGGGCCAACGTCCTGACTTTC. Its protein product is CASSLEPTGANVLTF.

The chain combines TRBV5-1 with TRBJ1-2, with 7 bases aligning to TRBD1. After removal of 5 bases from V and 2 bases from J, the junction contained 6 bases not matched to a gene. Germline CDR1 is SGHRS and CDR2 is YFSETQ. The CDR3 length is 14 residues. This CDR3 is CASRSDRSNYGYTF. In nucleotides, the CDR3 is TGCGCCAGCAGGTCGGACAGGTCGAACTATGGCTACACCTTC.

The table lists this clone with a few counts. This chain connects TRBV5-1 to TRBJ2-3, with D maybe TRBD2 (5 bases). The CDR3 has 14 amino acids. Trimming pared 7 bases from V and 4 bases from J, leaving 16 bases between. The germline gives CDR1 SGHRS, CDR2 YFSETQ. The CDR3 coding sequence is TGCGCCAGCCGGAGCGGTTTATTCGCAGATACGCAGTATTTT. This codes for CASRSGLFADTQYF.

The chain carries TRBV6-5 and TRBJ2-5; 9 nucleotides match TRBD1. CDR1 and CDR2 (germline): MNHEY, SVGAGI. J was trimmed by 4 bases and V by 2 bases; bases with no gene match: 8. The CDR3 totals 16 residues. The CDR3 loop reads CASSYRQGQGRETQYF. The CDR3 region has the DNA TGTGCCAGCAGTTACCGACAGGGACAGGGACGAGAGACCCAGTACTTC.

V is TRBV6-6 and J is TRBJ2-5; 8 bases fit TRBD1. V lost 5 bases, J lost 4 bases, and 9 bases stayed unmatched. The V gene's germline CDR1 is MNHNY and CDR2 SVGAGI (reference sequence). This CDR3 has 15 residues. The CDR3 region has the DNA TGTGCCAGCAGTACAGGGGGAGGAAGGACAGAGACCCAGTACTTC. It specifies CASSTGGGRTETQYF.

In this sample, this clone turned up a few times. CDR3 in DNA: TGTGCCAGTAGTACGGAGGACAGGGGGCCGACTGAAGCTTTCTTT. Amino acids: CASSTEDRGPTEAFF. This chain joins TRBV19 and TRBJ1-1; 11 nucleotides agree with TRBD1. The CDR3 extends over 15 amino acids. CDR1 and CDR2 (germline): LNHDA, SQIVND (reference sequence). Trimming at V came to 4 bases and at J to 5 bases, leaving 6 bases not matched to a gene.

This clone was found a few times. CDR3 sequence (DNA): TGTGCCAGCAGCCCAAATCGAGGTAGCAATCAGCCCCAGCATTTT. Translation: CASSPNRGSNQPQHF. The chain is built from TRBV4-2 and TRBJ1-5; D is ambiguous. CDR1 and CDR2 (germline): LGHNA, YNFKEQ. The CDR3 has 15 amino acids. V dropped 4 bases and J dropped 0 bases, with 10 bases sitting between them.